What follows are 5 T cell receptor beta chains derived from one specimen sequenced in a study of T cell responses to AZD1222 COVID-19 vaccine. Libraries were prepared by immunoSEQ multiplex PCR; TCRdb keeps only in-frame clonotypes and omits some of them. Of 150,000 to 200,000 clones listed, just over 85% were seen once; the top ten hold 11%. This sample comprised peripheral blood, obtained 28 days after the second AZD1222 dose. All receptors derive from an adult who received the AZD1222 COVID-19 vaccine.

V usage is TRBV6-5 and J usage is TRBJ2-5; the match to TRBD1 covers 9 bases. Looked up from germline, CDR1 is MNHEY and CDR2 is SVGAGI. The CDR3 is 13 amino acids. V lost 11 bases and J lost 4; bases outside the gene matches: 8. The CDR3 reads CAGLTGGSETQYF. CDR3 DNA: TGTGCCGGTTTAACAGGGGGCTCAGAGACCCAGTACTTC.

This clone has only a few counts. V usage is TRBV19 and J usage is TRBJ1-2, with a possible D match to TRBD1 (6 bases). The V gene lost 1 base and the J gene lost 2 bases, with 11 bases spanning the gap. The CDR3 runs to 15 residues. Germline CDR1 reads LNHDA; CDR2 reads SQIVND (reference sequence). DNA of the CDR3: TGTGCCAGTAGTATAGGCTCCGGACAGAACTATGGCTACACCTTC. Translated: CASSIGSGQNYGYTF. Combining the CDR3 with reference TRBV19 and TRBJ1-2 gives the whole variable domain DGGITQSPKYLFRKEGQNVTLSCEQNLNHDAMYWYRQDPGQGLRLIYYSQIVNDFQKGDIAEGYSVSREKKESFPLTVTSAQKNPTAFYLCASSIGSGQNYGYTFGSGTRLTVV.

V is TRBV4-3 and J is TRBJ2-2; 9 bases are shared with TRBD2. Germline CDR1 LGHNA, CDR2 YSLEER. V was clipped by 6 bases and J by 1 base; unmatched bases: 3. This CDR3 spans 15 amino acids. CDR3 in DNA: TGCGCCAGCAGTCTAGCGGGACTGAACACCGGGGAGCTGTTTTTT. Its protein product is CASSLAGLNTGELFF.

This clone was observed once. The chain is built from TRBV7-8 and TRBJ2-7, with 13 bases identical to TRBD2. CDR3 length: 16 amino acids. The V gene's germline CDR1 is SGHVS and CDR2 FQNEAQ. V was clipped by 5 bases and J by 0 bases; unmatched bases: 4. The CDR3 DNA follows: TGTGCCAGCAGCGTCGGACTAGCGGGGGTCTCCTACGAGCAGTACTTC. As protein: CASSVGLAGVSYEQYF. The whole variable domain, remainder taken from reference TRBV7-8 and TRBJ2-7, is GAGVSQSPRYKVAKRGQDVALRCDPISGHVSLFWYQQALGQGPEFLTYFQNEAQLDKSGLPSDRFFAERPEGSVSTLKIQRTQQEDSAVYLCASSVGLAGVSYEQYFGPGTRLTVT.

This clone showed up just a few times. Other nucleotide sequences from this sample produce the same CDR3. The gene calls are TRBV29-1 and TRBJ1-1; D gene unclear. V was cut by 4 bases and J by 4 bases, with 13 bases left in between. This CDR3 is 13 amino acids long. Germline lookup yields CDR1 SQVTM and CDR2 ANQGSEA. The DNA of the CDR3 is TGCAGCGTTGGTCCGGGGTCGGGCACTGAAGCTTTCTTT. It specifies CSVGPGSGTEAFF.